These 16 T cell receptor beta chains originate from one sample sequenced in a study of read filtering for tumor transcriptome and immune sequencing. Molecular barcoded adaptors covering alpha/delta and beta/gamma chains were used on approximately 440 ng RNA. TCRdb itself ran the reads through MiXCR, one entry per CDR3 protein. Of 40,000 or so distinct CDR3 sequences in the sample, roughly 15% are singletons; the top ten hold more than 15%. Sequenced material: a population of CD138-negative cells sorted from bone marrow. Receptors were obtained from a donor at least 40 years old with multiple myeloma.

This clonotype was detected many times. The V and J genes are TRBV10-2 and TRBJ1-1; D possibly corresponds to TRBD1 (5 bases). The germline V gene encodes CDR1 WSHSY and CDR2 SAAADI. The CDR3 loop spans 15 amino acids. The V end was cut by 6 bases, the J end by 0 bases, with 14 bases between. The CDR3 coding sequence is TGCGCCAGCAGACCCAGGGAGGGAGTGAACACTGAAGCTTTCTTT. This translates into CASRPREGVNTEAFF.

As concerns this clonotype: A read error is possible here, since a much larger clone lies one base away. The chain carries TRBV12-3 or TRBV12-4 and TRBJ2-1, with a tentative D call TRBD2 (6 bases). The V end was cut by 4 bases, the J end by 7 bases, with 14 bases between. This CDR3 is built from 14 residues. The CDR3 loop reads CASSSRGKGNEQFF. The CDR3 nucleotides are TGTGCCAGCAGTTCGCGGGGCAAAGGGAATGAGCAGTTCTTC.

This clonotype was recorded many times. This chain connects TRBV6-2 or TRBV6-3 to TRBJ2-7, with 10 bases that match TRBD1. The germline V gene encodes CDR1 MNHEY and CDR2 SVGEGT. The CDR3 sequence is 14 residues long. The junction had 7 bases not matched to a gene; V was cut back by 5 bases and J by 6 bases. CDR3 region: CASSRTGGLAEQYF. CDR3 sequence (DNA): TGTGCCAGCAGTCGGACAGGGGGTTTGGCCGAGCAGTACTTC.

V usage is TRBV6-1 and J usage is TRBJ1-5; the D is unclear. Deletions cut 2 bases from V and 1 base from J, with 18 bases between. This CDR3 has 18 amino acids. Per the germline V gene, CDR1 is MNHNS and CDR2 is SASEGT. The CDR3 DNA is TGTGCCAGCAGTGAAAAGAGTTCCGAGCGCCTAAGCAATCAGCCCCAGCATTTT. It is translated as CASSEKSSERLSNQPQHF.

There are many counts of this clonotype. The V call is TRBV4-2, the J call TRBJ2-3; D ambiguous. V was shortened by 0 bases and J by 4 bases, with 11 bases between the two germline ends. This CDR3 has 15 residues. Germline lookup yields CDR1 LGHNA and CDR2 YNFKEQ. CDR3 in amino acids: CASSQDVGSADTQYF. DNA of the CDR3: TGTGCCAGCAGCCAAGATGTGGGTTCGGCAGATACGCAGTATTTT.

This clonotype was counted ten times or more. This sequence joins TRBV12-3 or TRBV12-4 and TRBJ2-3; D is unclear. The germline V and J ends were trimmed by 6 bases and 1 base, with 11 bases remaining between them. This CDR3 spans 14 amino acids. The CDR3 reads CASRRNSGTDTQYF. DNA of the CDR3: TGTGCCAGCAGAAGGAACAGCGGCACAGATACGCAGTATTTT.

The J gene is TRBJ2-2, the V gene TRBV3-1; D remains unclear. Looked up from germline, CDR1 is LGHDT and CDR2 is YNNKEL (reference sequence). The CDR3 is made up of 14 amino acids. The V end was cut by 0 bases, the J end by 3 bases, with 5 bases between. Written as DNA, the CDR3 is TGTGCCAGCAGCCAAGAATGGGACACCGGGGAGCTGTTTTTT. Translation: CASSQEWDTGELFF.

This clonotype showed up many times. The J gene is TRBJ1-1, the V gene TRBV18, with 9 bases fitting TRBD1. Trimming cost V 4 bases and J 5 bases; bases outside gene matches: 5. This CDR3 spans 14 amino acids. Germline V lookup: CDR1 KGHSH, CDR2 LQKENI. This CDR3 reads CASSLDRGSTEAFF. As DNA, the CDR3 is TGTGCCAGCTCACTAGACAGGGGGAGTACTGAAGCTTTCTTT.

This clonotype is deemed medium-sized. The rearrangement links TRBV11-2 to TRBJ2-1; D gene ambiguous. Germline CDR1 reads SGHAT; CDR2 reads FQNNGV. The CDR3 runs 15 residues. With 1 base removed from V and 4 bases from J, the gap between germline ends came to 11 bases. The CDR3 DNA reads TGTGCCAGCAGCTTAGGGAACGCCCCATACAATGAGCAGTTCTTC. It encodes CASSLGNAPYNEQFF.

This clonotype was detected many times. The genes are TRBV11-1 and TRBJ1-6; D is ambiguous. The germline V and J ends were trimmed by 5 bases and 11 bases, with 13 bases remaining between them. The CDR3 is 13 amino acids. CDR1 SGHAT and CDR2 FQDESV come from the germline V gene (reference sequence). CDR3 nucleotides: TGTGCCAGCAGCCCACATCGCGCTGCACCCCTCCACTTT. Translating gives CASSPHRAAPLHF.

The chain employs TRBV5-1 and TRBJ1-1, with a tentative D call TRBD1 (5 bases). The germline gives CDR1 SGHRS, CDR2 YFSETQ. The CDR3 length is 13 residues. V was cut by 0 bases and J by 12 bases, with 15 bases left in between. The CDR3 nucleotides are TGCGCCAGCAGCTTGGCTCGGGGCACCGAAACTTTCTTT. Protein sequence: CASSLARGTETFF. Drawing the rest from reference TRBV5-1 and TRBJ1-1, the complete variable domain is KAGVTQTPRYLIKTRGQQVTLSCSPISGHRSVSWYQQTPGQGLQFLFEYFSETQRNKGNFPGRFSGRQFSNSRSEMNVSTLELGDSALYLCASSLARGTETFFGQGTRLTVV.

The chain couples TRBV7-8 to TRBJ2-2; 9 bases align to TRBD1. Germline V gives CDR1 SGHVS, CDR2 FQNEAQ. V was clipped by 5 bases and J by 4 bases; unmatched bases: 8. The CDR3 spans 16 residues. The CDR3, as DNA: TGTGCCAGCAGCCTAGGGGGGACAGGGAGCACCGGGGAGCTGTTTTTT. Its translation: CASSLGGTGSTGELFF.

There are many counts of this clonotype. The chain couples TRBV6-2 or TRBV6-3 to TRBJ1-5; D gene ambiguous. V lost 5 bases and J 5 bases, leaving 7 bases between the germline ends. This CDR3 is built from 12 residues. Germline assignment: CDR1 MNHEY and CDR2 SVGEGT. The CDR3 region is CASSEWDQPQHF. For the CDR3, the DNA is TGTGCCAGCAGTGAATGGGATCAGCCCCAGCATTTT.

The CDR3 region has the DNA TGCGCCAGCAGCTGGGCAAGGGAAAAGACCCAGTACTTC. Translated: CASSWAREKTQYF. This chain uses TRBV5-1 with TRBJ2-5; D unresolved. Looked up from germline, CDR1 is SGHRS and CDR2 is YFSETQ. With 3 bases removed from V and 6 bases from J, the gap between germline ends came to 12 bases. The CDR3 loop spans 13 amino acids.

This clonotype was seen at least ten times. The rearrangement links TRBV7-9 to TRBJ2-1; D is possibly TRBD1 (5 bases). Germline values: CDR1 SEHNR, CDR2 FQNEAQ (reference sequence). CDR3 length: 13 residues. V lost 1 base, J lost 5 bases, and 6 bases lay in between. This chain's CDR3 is CASSLGQHNEQFF. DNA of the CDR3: TGTGCCAGCAGCTTAGGACAGCACAATGAGCAGTTCTTC.

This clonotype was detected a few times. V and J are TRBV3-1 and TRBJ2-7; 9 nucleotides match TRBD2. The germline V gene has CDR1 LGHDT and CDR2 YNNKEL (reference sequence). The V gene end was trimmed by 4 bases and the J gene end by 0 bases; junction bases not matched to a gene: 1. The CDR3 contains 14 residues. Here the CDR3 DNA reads TGTGCCAGCAGCCTTAGCGGGGGCTCCTACGAGCAGTACTTC. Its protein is CASSLSGGSYEQYF.